Sequencing of this T cell receptor (beta chain) was carried out in a study of spatial heterogeneity in lung cancer. As for the study in general: The donor population consisted of 72 patients with untreated, early-stage non-small cell lung cancer.

The time point: blood at routine non-recurrence follow-up after resection. Whole RNA from tumor, nontumor lung or frozen PBMC was sequenced unsorted. This clonotype came up a few times. What it recognizes is unknown. Findings of the study overall: Whereas they appeared in blood less at follow-up, ubiquitous expanded tumor TCRs appeared there more at resection.

Every molecule of TCR cDNA had its own unique molecular identifier. TCRdb independently ran MiXCR on the 5' RACE reads; one entry per CDR3 protein. The sample shows 15,000 to 20,000 distinct CDR3 sequences, over 9% of them seen only once. Germline V lookup: CDR1 MDHEN, CDR2 SYDVKM. V lost 2 bases, J lost 2 bases, and 3 bases stayed unmatched. This CDR3 has 15 amino acids. The V gene is TRBV28, the J gene TRBJ1-3, with 7 bases fitting TRBD1. The clonotype comes from a male donor with early-stage non-small cell lung cancer. The source material was PBMCs, sampled at follow-up. CDR3 protein: CASSLIGGAGNTIYF. CDR3 coding DNA: TGTGCCAGCAGTTTAATAGGGGGCGCTGGAAACACCATATATTTT.